One and the same sample provided the 21 T cell receptor beta chains below, sequenced in a study of cytomegalovirus exposure and HLA in healthy donors. The PCR made use of 60 Vbeta and 13 Jbeta primers. Assay used: immunoSEQ multiplex PCR; TCRdb lists only in-frame clones, some missing. The sample records over 85,000 clones, 81% being singletons. The sample was PBMCs. The receptors here all came from a middle-aged man in good health and CMV-seropositive.

This chain uses TRBV19 with TRBJ1-2; no clear D. V was shortened by 3 bases and J by 3 bases, with 8 bases between the two germline ends. The CDR3 is made up of 13 amino acids. Germline values: CDR1 LNHDA, CDR2 SQIVND (reference sequence). The CDR3 DNA reads TGTGCCAGTAGTATGGGTCAGGACTATGGCTACACCTTC. It codes for CASSMGQDYGYTF.

This clone was detected a few times. The CDR3 region is CAIRPTGSNQPQHF. For the CDR3, the DNA is TGTGCCATCAGACCGACAGGAAGCAATCAGCCCCAGCATTTT. J is TRBJ1-5 and V is TRBV10-3; weak D call: TRBD1 (6 bases). V was clipped by 6 bases and J by 1 base, with 10 bases between them. The CDR3 is 14 amino acids. Germline lookup yields CDR1 ENHRY and CDR2 SYGVKD.

This clone was found once. The chain carries TRBV14 and TRBJ2-3; 8 bases match TRBD2. The CDR3 contains 19 residues. CDR1 SGHDN and CDR2 FVKESK come from the germline V gene. The V and J ends lost 2 bases and 2 bases, in that order; junction bases with no gene match: 15. In DNA, the CDR3 is TGTGCCAGCAGCCAATATTTCCTATTGGCGGGAGGCCCCACAGATACGCAGTATTTT. This encodes CASSQYFLLAGGPTDTQYF.

In its sample, this clone was seen once. The CDR3 DNA is TGTGCCAGCAGTGGACAGCCCAATCAGCCCCAGCATTTT. It is translated as CASSGQPNQPQHF. This chain connects TRBV25-1 to TRBJ1-5, with D possibly matching TRBD1 (5 bases). This CDR3 contains 13 residues. Trimming stripped 4 bases from V and 3 bases from J, with 7 bases between. Germline assignment: CDR1 MGHDK and CDR2 SYGVNS.

The gene calls are TRBV28 and TRBJ1-5, with 7 bases matching TRBD1. Trimming at V came to 6 bases and at J to 5 bases, leaving 10 bases not matched to a gene. The germline gives CDR1 MDHEN, CDR2 SYDVKM. The CDR3 consists of 15 residues. DNA for the CDR3: TGTGCCAGCAGCTGGGGGACAGCGCTTTATCAGCCCCAGCATTTT. Translating it yields CASSWGTALYQPQHF.

V and J are TRBV7-2 and TRBJ2-1; TRBD2 might be the D (5 bases). The germline V and J ends were trimmed by 5 bases and 6 bases, with 14 bases remaining between them. CDR3 length equals 14 residues. Germline V gene sequence: CDR1 SGHTA, CDR2 FQGNSA. CDR3 nucleotides: TGTGCCAGCAGCGGACCGGGATCGTTCAATGAGCAGTTCTTC. Translating gives CASSGPGSFNEQFF.

This clone showed up just a few times. The chain links TRBV6-1 to TRBJ1-1; weak D call: TRBD1 (6 bases). Deletions cut 11 bases from V and 4 bases from J, with 20 bases between. Per the germline V gene, CDR1 is MNHNS and CDR2 is SASEGT. The CDR3 runs 14 residues. The CDR3 protein is CALGGPKVGTEAFF. CDR3 nucleotides: TGTGCCCTCGGGGGGCCCAAGGTCGGCACTGAAGCTTTCTTT.

This clone was seen only a few times. The CDR3: CASSPLAGGYNEQFF. In nucleotides, the CDR3 is TGCGCCAGCAGCCCTCTAGCGGGGGGCTACAATGAGCAGTTCTTC. This chain connects TRBV5-1 to TRBJ2-1; 11 positions match TRBD2. With V trimmed by 4 bases and J by 3 bases, 3 bases remained unmatched. Per the germline V gene, CDR1 is SGHRS and CDR2 is YFSETQ. CDR3 length equals 15 residues.

V gene TRBV6-5 combines with J gene TRBJ1-4, with D possibly being TRBD1 (5 bases). Per germline, CDR1 MNHEY and CDR2 SVGAGI. The CDR3 runs to 14 residues. V was pared by 5 bases and J by 5 bases, with 12 bases between. The CDR3 sequence is CASSGSRGNEKLFF. In DNA form, the CDR3 reads TGTGCCAGCAGTGGATCAAGGGGAAATGAAAAACTGTTTTTT.

V and J are TRBV30 and TRBJ1-2, with no clear D. Looked up from germline, CDR1 is GTSNPN and CDR2 is SVGIG (reference sequence). CDR3 length: 13 residues. V lost 0 bases, J lost 2 bases, and 7 bases lay in between. The CDR3 is CAWSVGENYGYTF. CDR3 nucleotides: TGTGCCTGGAGTGTGGGAGAGAACTATGGCTACACCTTC.

The chain carries TRBV19 and TRBJ2-2; 10 bases line up with TRBD1. This CDR3 is 13 amino acids long. CDR1 and CDR2 from the germline V gene are LNHDA and SQIVND (reference sequence). The V segment lost 8 bases and the J segment 6 bases; nucleotides outside the gene matches: 3. The CDR3 coding sequence is TGTGCCAGTGGACAGGGGGGTCCCGGGGAGCTGTTTTTT. It is translated as CASGQGGPGELFF.

V usage is TRBV4-1 and J usage is TRBJ2-1; 9 bases align to TRBD2. The CDR3 loop spans 16 amino acids. Per germline, CDR1 MGHRA and CDR2 YSYEKL. J was trimmed by 4 bases and V by 4 bases; bases with no gene match: 8. DNA for the CDR3: TGCGCCAGCAGCCGAGATCGGGCGGGGGGGTACAATGAGCAGTTCTTC. It codes for CASSRDRAGGYNEQFF.

The V and J genes are TRBV6-5 and TRBJ2-1; 11 nucleotides agree with TRBD2. The CDR3 runs to 16 residues. V lost 4 bases to trimming and J lost 4 bases; unmatched junction nucleotides: 6. Germline CDR1 reads MNHEY; CDR2 reads SVGAGI. DNA of the CDR3: TGTGCCAGCAGTTTCGATAGCGGGGGGGGTTACAATGAGCAGTTCTTC. It is translated as CASSFDSGGGYNEQFF.

The chain joins TRBV9 to TRBJ1-1; 7 bases map to TRBD1. Germline CDR1 and CDR2: SGDLS and YYNGEE. This CDR3 comprises 14 residues. J was trimmed by 0 bases and V by 4 bases; bases with no gene match: 3. The chain's CDR3 is CASSLQGMNTEAFF. CDR3 DNA sequence: TGTGCCAGCAGCCTACAGGGGATGAACACTGAAGCTTTCTTT. Complete variable domain (other parts from reference TRBV9 and TRBJ1-1): DSGVTQTPKHLITATGQRVTLRCSPRSGDLSVYWYQQSLDQGLQFLIQYYNGEERAKGNILERFSAQQFPDLHSELNLSSLELGDSALYFCASSLQGMNTEAFFGQGTRLTVV.

The V and J genes are TRBV5-4 and TRBJ1-2, with a weak D call TRBD1 (6 bases). Trimming took off 2 bases at V and 0 bases at J, with 11 bases between the two ends. From germline, CDR1 is SGHNT and CDR2 YYREEE (reference sequence). This CDR3 is 15 amino acids long. DNA of the CDR3: TGTGCCAGCAGCTTTCGGGGGGCAGCTAACTATGGCTACACCTTC. Encoded protein: CASSFRGAANYGYTF.

The chain joins TRBV28 to TRBJ1-2, with TRBD1 identical over 7 bases. There are 17 residues in the CDR3. J was trimmed by 4 bases and V by 8 bases; bases with no gene match: 19. Germline V gives CDR1 MDHEN, CDR2 SYDVKM. For the CDR3, the DNA is TGTGCCAGCGCCTTTGGGACAGTGCGCTTATCCACCTATGGCTACACCTTC. Translating gives CASAFGTVRLSTYGYTF.

V is TRBV6-6 and J is TRBJ2-3; possible D gene TRBD2, 5 bases. Germline V lookup: CDR1 MNHNY, CDR2 SVGAGI (reference sequence). The ends were cut back, 0 bases at V and 4 bases at J, with 11 bases in the middle. This CDR3 is 15 amino acids long. The CDR3 sequence is CASSYSPDYPDTQYF. The DNA for the CDR3 is TGTGCCAGCAGTTACTCACCCGACTACCCAGATACGCAGTATTTT.

On this clone itself: At one end, the junction sequence differs from germline, possibly due to a read error. The chain carries TRBV7-7 and TRBJ2-7; 8 nucleotides line up with TRBD1. The CDR3 is 15 residues long. Germline V CDR1 and CDR2: SSHAT, FNYEAQ (reference sequence). The CDR3 bases are TGTGCTAGCAGCCCAGGGACAGGTTTTGATGTCGAGCAGTACTTC. Its translation is CASSPGTGFDVEQYF.

V gene TRBV9 combines with J gene TRBJ2-1; 10 positions agree with TRBD2. The CDR3 is made up of 15 amino acids. The germline gives CDR1 SGDLS, CDR2 YYNGEE. Trimming took 3 bases from V and 7 from J; bases not matched to a gene: 7. CDR3 loop: CASSAPSGGRNEQFF. CDR3 bases: TGTGCCAGCAGCGCCCCTAGCGGGGGACGGAATGAGCAGTTCTTC. Together with reference TRBV9 and TRBJ2-1, the CDR3 gives the full variable domain: DSGVTQTPKHLITATGQRVTLRCSPRSGDLSVYWYQQSLDQGLQFLIQYYNGEERAKGNILERFSAQQFPDLHSELNLSSLELGDSALYFCASSAPSGGRNEQFFGPGTRLTVL.

J is TRBJ2-3 and V is TRBV5-4; possibly TRBD2 for D (5 bases). The CDR3 consists of 16 residues. The germline CDR1 and CDR2 sequences are SGHNT and YYREEE (reference sequence). The V gene lost 0 bases and the J gene lost 0 bases, with 11 bases spanning the gap. The CDR3 loop is CASSLGGMVSTDTQYF. CDR3 coding DNA: TGTGCCAGCAGCTTGGGAGGGATGGTAAGCACAGATACGCAGTATTTT.

V gene TRBV7-2 combines with J gene TRBJ2-3; D ambiguous. Trimming took off 5 bases at V and 4 bases at J, with 4 bases between the two ends. CDR1 SGHTA and CDR2 FQGNSA come from the germline V gene. The CDR3 loop spans 11 amino acids. The CDR3 protein is CASSRADTQYF. The CDR3 DNA reads TGTGCCAGCAGCAGAGCAGATACGCAGTATTTT.